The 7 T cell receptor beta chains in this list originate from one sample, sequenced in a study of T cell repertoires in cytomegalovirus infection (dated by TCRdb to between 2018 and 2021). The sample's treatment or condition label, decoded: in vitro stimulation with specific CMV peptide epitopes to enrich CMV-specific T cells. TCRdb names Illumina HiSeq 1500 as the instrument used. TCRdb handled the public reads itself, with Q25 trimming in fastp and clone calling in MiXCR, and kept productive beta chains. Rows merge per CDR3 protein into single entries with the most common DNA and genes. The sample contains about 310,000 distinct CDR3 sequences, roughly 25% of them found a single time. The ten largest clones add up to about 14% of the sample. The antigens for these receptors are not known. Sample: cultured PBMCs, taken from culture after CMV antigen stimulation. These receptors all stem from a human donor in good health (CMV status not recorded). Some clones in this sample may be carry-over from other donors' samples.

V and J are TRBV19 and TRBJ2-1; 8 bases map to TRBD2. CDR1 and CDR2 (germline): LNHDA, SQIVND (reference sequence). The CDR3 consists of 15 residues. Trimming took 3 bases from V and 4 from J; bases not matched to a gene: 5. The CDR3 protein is CASSIATSVYNEQFF. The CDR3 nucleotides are TGTGCCAGTAGTATTGCGACTAGCGTATACAATGAGCAGTTCTTC. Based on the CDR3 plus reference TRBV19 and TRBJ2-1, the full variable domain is DGGITQSPKYLFRKEGQNVTLSCEQNLNHDAMYWYRQDPGQGLRLIYYSQIVNDFQKGDIAEGYSVSREKKESFPLTVTSAQKNPTAFYLCASSIATSVYNEQFFGPGTRLTVL.

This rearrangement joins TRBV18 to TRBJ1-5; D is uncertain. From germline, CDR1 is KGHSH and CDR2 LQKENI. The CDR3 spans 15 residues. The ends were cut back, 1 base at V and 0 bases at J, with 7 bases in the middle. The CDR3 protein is CASSPRTDSNQPQHF. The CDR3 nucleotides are TGTGCCAGCTCACCACGGACTGATAGCAATCAGCCCCAGCATTTT.

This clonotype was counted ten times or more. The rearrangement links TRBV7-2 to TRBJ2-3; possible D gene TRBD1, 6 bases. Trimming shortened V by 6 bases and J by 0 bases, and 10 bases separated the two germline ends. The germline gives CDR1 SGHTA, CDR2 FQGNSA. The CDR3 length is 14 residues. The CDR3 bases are TGTGCCAGCAGTTATGACAGGAGCACAGATACGCAGTATTTT. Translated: CASSYDRSTDTQYF.

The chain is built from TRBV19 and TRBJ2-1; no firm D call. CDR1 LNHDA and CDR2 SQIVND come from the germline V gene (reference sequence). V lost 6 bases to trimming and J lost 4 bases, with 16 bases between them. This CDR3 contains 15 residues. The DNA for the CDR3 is TGTGCCAGTAGCCCACCCAAGTCTACTTACAATGAGCAGTTCTTC. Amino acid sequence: CASSPPKSTYNEQFF.

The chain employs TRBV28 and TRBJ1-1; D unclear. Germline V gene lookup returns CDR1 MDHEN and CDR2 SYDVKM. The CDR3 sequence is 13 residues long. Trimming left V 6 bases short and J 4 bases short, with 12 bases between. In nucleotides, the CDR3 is TGTGCCAGCAGCGTCGTTCGGGGCACTGAAGCTTTCTTT. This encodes CASSVVRGTEAFF.

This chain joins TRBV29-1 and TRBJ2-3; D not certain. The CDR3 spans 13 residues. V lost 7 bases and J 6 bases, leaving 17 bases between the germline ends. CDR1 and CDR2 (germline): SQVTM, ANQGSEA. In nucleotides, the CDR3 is TGCAGCGCTAAACCCCCTCTCTGGGATACGCAGTATTTT. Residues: CSAKPPLWDTQYF.

CDR3: CASSSPLGGLAGRQETQYF. As DNA, the CDR3 is TGTGCCAGCAGCTCCCCCCTGGGAGGGCTAGCGGGCCGACAAGAGACCCAGTACTTC. The chain has TRBV7-6 and TRBJ2-5; 8 positions agree with TRBD2. This CDR3 has 19 amino acids. The germline gives CDR1 SGHVS, CDR2 FNYEAQ. V lost 4 bases and J lost 2; bases outside the gene matches: 18.